This T cell receptor beta chain came from a study of T cells in Graves' hyperthyroidism and ophthalmopathy. Findings and limits, study-wide: Appearing also in blood were most of the thyroid clonotypes expanded above 0.001.

Participants, patients aged 18 to 65, had newly diagnosed hyperthyroidism with a duration under 2 months. Uncontrolled infection, other autoimmune disease, pregnancy or lactation barred patients from enrollment. The germline CDR1 and CDR2 sequences are SGHAT and FQDESV (reference sequence). This CDR3 comprises 14 residues. V dropped 4 bases and J dropped 4; count of bases not matched to a gene: 6. What was amplified from RNA transcripts were TCR beta CDR3 regions. Carried out on the TCR CDR3, a first-round RT-PCR used the HTBI primer set. TCRdb reanalysed the multiplex PCR reads using MiXCR and keeps one entry per CDR3 protein. The table shows over 450,000 distinct CDR3 sequences, with 13% to 15% occurring only once. Ten or more counts support this clonotype. What it recognizes is unknown.

The clonotype was recovered from a woman between 18 and 29 years old with Graves' hyperthyroidism. Input material: blood. This chain links TRBV11-1 with TRBJ1-1; 7 bases are a match to TRBD1. The DNA of the CDR3 is TGTGCCAGCAGCTCCCGACAGGGCGGCACTGAAGCTTTCTTT. Translated, it gives CASSSRQGGTEAFF. Filled out from reference TRBV11-1 and TRBJ1-1, the complete variable domain reads EAEVAQSPRYKITEKSQAVAFWCDPISGHATLYWYRQILGQGPELLVQFQDESVVDDSQLPKDRFSAERLKGVDSTLKIQPAELGDSAMYLCASSSRQGGTEAFFGQGTRLTVV.